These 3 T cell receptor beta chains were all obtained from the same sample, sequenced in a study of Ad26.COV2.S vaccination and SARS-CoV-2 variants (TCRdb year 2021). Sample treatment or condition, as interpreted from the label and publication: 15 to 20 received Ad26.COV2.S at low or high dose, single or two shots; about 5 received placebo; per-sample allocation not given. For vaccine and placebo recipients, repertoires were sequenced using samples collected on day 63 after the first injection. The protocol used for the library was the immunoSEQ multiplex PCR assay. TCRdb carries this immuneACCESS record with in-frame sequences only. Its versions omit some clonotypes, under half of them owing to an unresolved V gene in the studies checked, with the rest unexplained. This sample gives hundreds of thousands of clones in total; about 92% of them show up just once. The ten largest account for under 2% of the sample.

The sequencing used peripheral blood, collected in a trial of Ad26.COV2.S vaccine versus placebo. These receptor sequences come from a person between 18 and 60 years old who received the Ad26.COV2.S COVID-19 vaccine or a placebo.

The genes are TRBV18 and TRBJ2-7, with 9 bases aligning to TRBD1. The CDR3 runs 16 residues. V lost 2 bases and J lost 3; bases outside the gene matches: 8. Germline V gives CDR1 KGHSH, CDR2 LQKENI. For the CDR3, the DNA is TGTGCCAGCTCACCAAATCGGGACAGGGAAAACTACGAGCAGTACTTC. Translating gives CASSPNRDRENYEQYF.

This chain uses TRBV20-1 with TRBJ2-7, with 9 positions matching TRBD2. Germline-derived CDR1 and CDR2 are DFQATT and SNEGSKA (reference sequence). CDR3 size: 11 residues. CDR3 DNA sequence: TGCCGGGGACTAGCCTCGGACGAGCAGTACTTC. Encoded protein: CRGLASDEQYF.

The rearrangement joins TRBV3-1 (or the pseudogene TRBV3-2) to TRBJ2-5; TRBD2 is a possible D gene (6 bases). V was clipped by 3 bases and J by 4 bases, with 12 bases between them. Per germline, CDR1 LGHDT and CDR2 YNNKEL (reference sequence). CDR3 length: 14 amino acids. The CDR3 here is CASSQRLDLETQYF. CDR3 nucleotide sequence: TGTGCCAGCAGCCAGCGACTAGATCTAGAGACCCAGTACTTC.